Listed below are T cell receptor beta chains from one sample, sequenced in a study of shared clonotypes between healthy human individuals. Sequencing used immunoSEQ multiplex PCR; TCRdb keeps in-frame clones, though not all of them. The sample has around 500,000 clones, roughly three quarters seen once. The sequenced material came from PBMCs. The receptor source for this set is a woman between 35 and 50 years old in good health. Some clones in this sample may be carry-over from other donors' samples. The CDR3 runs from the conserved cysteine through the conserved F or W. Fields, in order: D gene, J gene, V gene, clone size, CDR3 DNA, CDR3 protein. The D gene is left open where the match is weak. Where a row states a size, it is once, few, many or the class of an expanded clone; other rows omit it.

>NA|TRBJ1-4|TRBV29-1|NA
TGCAGCGGAGGGGGGAGTAATGAAAAACTGTTTTTT
CSGGGSNEKLFF
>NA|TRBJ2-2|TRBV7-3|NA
TGTGCCAGCAGCCCCCGAGGGGGCGGGGAGCTGTTTTTT
CASSPRGGGELFF
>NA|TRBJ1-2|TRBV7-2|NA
TGTGCCAGCAGCTTTACCCAGGGATATAACTATGGCTACACCTTC
CASSFTQGYNYGYTF
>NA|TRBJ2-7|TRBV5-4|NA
TGTGCCAGCAGCCCCCACGCGGGTGGGCGGAGGGAGCAGTACTTC
CASSPHAGGRREQYF
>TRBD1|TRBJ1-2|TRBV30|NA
TGTGCCGGGGGACAGCTGGACTATGGCTACACCTTC
CAGGQLDYGYTF
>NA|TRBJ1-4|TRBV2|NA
TGTGCCAGCACCTATAGGGGTGAAAAACTGTTTTTT
CASTYRGEKLFF
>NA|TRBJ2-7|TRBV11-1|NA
TGTGCCAGCAGCTCCCGGCAGACCTACGAGCAGTACTTC
CASSSRQTYEQYF
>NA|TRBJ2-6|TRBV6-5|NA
TGTGCCAGCAGTTACTCCCCAGGGTCTGGGGCCAACGTCCTGACTTTC
CASSYSPGSGANVLTF
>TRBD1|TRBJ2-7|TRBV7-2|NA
TGTGCCAGCAGTAGAACCGGGACAGGGGGCGAGCAGTACTTC
CASSRTGTGGEQYF
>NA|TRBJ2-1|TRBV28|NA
TGTGCCAGTTCGCAGGGGGGTTACAATGAGCAGTTCTTC
CASSQGGYNEQFF
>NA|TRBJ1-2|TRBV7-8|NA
TGTGCCAGCAGCTTAGTGGGACACAACTATGGCTACACCTTC
CASSLVGHNYGYTF
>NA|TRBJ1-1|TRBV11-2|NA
TGTGCCAGCAGCTTAGTAGGCTCCTTTTGGGAAGCTTTCTTT
CASSLVGSFWEAFF
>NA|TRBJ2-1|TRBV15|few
TGTGCCACCAGCAGAGAAGATGGCGTGACCTACAATGAGCAGTTCTTC
CATSREDGVTYNEQFF
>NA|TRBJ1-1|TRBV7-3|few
TGTGCCAGCAGCCGGACAGCCAACACTGAAGCTTTCTTT
CASSRTANTEAFF
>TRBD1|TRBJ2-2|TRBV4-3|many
TGCGCCAGCAGCCCCGGACAGGGGGCTGGTGTCGGGGAGCTGTTTTTT
CASSPGQGAGVGELFF
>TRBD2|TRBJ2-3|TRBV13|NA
TGTGCCAGCAGCTTATTTCCTAGCGGGAGCGGGGATACGCAGTATTTT
CASSLFPSGSGDTQYF
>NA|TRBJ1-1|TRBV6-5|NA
TGTGCCAGCAGGCCGGCTCTAGGAGAAGCTTTCTTT
CASRPALGEAFF
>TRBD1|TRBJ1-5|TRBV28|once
TGTGCCAGCACCCTCCCGGGACAGGGGTACAATCAGCCCCAGCATTTT
CASTLPGQGYNQPQHF
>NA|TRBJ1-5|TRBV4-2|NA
TGTGCCAGCAGCCAAGATCTGAGTAGCAATCAGCCCCAGCATTTT
CASSQDLSSNQPQHF
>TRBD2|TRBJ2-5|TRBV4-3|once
TGCGCCAGCAGCCAAGATCTGTCGGGAGGCCCCCCCAAGACCCAGTACTTC
CASSQDLSGGPPKTQYF
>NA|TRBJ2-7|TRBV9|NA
TGTGCCAGCAGCGTAAGCTCCGGGGCCCCCTACGAGCAGTACTTC
CASSVSSGAPYEQYF
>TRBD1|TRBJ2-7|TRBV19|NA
TGTGCCAGTAGTAGGACAGGGGAGCGATACGAGCAGTACTTC
CASSRTGERYEQYF
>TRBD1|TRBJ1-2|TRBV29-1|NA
TGCAGCGTTGAAGAGAGGGGGCCGGGGGCTTCTACCTTC
CSVEERGPGASTF
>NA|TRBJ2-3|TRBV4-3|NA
TGCGCCAGCAGCCCTGCGTGGCAGGGGATGGATACGCAGTATTTT
CASSPAWQGMDTQYF
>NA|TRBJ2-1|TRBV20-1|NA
TGCAGTGCTAGACTAGCATATGAGCAGTTCTTC
CSARLAYEQFF
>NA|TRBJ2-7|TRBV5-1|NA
TGCGCCAGCAGCTTGGCCCCCGGGACCGCCTACGAGCAGTACTTC
CASSLAPGTAYEQYF
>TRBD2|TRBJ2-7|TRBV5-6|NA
TGTGCCAGCAGCTTTACGGGAGGGCCTGGGTACGAGCAGTACTTC
CASSFTGGPGYEQYF
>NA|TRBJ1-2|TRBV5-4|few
TGTGCCAGCAGCCCGGGTTCGCCGGGCCGAAGAGCCTATGGCTACACCTTC
CASSPGSPGRRAYGYTF
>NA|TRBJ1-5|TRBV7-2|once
TGTGCCAGCAGCCCCCGCCTTGGCAATCAGCCCCAGCATTTT
CASSPRLGNQPQHF
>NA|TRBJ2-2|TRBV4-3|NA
TGCGCCAGCAGCCAAACCCGACAGACCGGGGAGCTGTTTTTT
CASSQTRQTGELFF
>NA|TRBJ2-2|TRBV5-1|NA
TGCGCCAGCAGCAGATTTCTAGAAGGCACCGGGGAGCTGTTTTTT
CASSRFLEGTGELFF
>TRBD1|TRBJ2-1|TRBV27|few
TGTGCCAGCGGCGACAGGGGGCTCTGGGATGAGCAGTTCTTC
CASGDRGLWDEQFF
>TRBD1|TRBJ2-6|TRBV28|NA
TGTGCCAGCAGTTCCCATCGGGGACAGGGGATCTCTGGGGCCAACGTCCTGACTTTC
CASSSHRGQGISGANVLTF
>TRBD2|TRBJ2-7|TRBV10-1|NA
TGCGCCAGCAGTGAGGGACTAGCGGGAAAACTCGGGATCTGCGAGCAGTACTTC
CASSEGLAGKLGICEQYF
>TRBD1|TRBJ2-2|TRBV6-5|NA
TGTGCCAGCAGTCGCACGAGGGGGCTGTCCGGGGAGCTGTTTTTT
CASSRTRGLSGELFF
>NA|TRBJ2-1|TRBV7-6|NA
TGTGCCAGCAGCAAGACCGGGACAACCTACAATGAGCAGTTCTTC
CASSKTGTTYNEQFF
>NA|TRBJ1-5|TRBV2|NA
TGTGCCAGCAGCGCCAGCGGGGAGGGACAGCCCCAGCATTTT
CASSASGEGQPQHF
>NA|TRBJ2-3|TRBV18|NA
TGTGCCAGCTCGTCGGGGGGCGGCAGCACAGATACGCAGTATTTT
CASSSGGGSTDTQYF
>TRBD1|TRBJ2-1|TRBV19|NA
TGTGCCAGTAGCGAAGGACAGGGGTACAATGAGCAGTTCTTC
CASSEGQGYNEQFF
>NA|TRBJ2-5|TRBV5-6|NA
TGTGCCAGCGGGGAGGCAGGGGTGTGGAGAGAGACCCAGTACTTC
CASGEAGVWRETQYF
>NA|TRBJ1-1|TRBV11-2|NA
TGTGCCAGCAGCTTAATGCGCAGGAACACTGAAGCTTTCTTT
CASSLMRRNTEAFF
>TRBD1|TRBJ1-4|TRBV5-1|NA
TGCGCCAGCAGCTTGACCGGGACAGGTTCTAATGAAAAACTGTTTTTT
CASSLTGTGSNEKLFF
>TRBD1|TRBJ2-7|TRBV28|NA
TGTGCCAGCACCCCGGCAGACGGGACAGATTCCTACGAGCAGTACTTC
CASTPADGTDSYEQYF
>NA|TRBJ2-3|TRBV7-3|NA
TGTGCCAGCAGCTTAGCGCCTACAGATACGCAGTATTTT
CASSLAPTDTQYF
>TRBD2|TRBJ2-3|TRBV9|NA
TGTGCCAGCAGCGCCACCTTAGCGGGGAGCACAGATACGCAGTATTTT
CASSATLAGSTDTQYF
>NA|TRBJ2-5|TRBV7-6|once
TGTGCCAGCAGCTTAGTCCTGGCGGGACCAGGGACCCAGTACTTC
CASSLVLAGPGTQYF
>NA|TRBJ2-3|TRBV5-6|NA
TGTGCCAGCAGCTTGGAGCTGGCGGATACGCAGTATTTT
CASSLELADTQYF
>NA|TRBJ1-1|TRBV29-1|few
TGCAGCGGAGGGTTGAACACTGAAGCTTTCTTT
CSGGLNTEAFF
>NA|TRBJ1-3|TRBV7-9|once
TGTGCCAGCAGCTTTGGCTCTGGAAACACCATATATTTT
CASSFGSGNTIYF
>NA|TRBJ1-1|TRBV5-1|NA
TGCGCCAGCAGCTCGTGGAACACTGAAGCTTTCTTT
CASSSWNTEAFF
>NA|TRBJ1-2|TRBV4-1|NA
TGCGCCAGCAGCCAAGGATACTATGGCTACACCTTC
CASSQGYYGYTF
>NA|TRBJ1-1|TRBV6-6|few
TGTGCCAGCAGTTATCGACCCGGACAGAGCGAAGCTTTCTTT
CASSYRPGQSEAFF
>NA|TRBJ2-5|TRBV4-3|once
TGCGCCAGCAGCCAAGATCTGCGGCGGGCGGAACAAGAGACCCAGTACTTC
CASSQDLRRAEQETQYF
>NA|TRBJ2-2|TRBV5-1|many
TGCGCCAGCAGCCTCCGGGGCGAGGGCACCGGGGAGCTGTTTTTT
CASSLRGEGTGELFF
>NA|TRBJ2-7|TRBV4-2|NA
TGTGCCAGCAGTCGATTGGGGGGGGCCGCCTACGAGCAGTACTTC
CASSRLGGAAYEQYF